A selection of T cell receptor beta chains follows, all from one sample in a study of early T cells in non-severe SARS-CoV-2 infection. TCRdb reanalysed the 5' RACE reads using MiXCR and keeps one entry per CDR3 protein. The sample lists tens of thousands of distinct CDR3 sequences; 4.5% were seen once. The sample consisted of whole blood. All receptors derive from an adult who was a healthcare worker with PCR-confirmed SARS-CoV-2 infection or an uninfected control (not recorded which). Both conserved end residues are trimmed from each CDR3. Rows may omit the clone size; those that give it use once, few, many or a size class.

v_call,clone_size,cdr3_length,j_call,cdr3_aa
TRBV7-2,NA,12,TRBJ2-2,ASSYRGGTGELF
TRBV19,medium-sized,10,TRBJ1-1,ASSISGGEAF
TRBV7-2,many,13,TRBJ2-3,ASSLMRGGTDTQY
TRBV6-2/TRBV6-3,medium-sized,11,TRBJ1-2,ASRKRENYGYT
TRBV7-8,many,13,TRBJ1-2,ASSLRAHRGAGYT
TRBV6-2/TRBV6-3,NA,13,TRBJ1-6,ASSYSRTGNSPLH
TRBV25-1,many,11,TRBJ1-2,ASSEPGQRGYT
TRBV7-2,NA,12,TRBJ2-1,ASSKGISNNEQF
TRBV12-3/TRBV12-4,many,8,TRBJ1-1,ASARERAF
TRBV7-9,NA,11,TRBJ2-3,APGEGYTDTQY
TRBV20-1,many,11,TRBJ1-1,SARKQGGTEAF
TRBV30,many,13,TRBJ1-6,AWSPKGTAHSPLH
TRBV10-1,few,11,TRBJ1-6,ASTAGTNSPLH
TRBV7-2,NA,13,TRBJ1-1,ASSLDSRGHTEAF
TRBV29-1,many,13,TRBJ2-3,SGGYLAGETDTQY
TRBV5-1,NA,15,TRBJ2-1,ASSLGWGGLSYNEQF
TRBV7-9,NA,15,TRBJ2-4,ASSRSISGGDPNIQY
TRBV21-1,few,15,TRBJ1-2,ASSKDRRGAANYGYT
TRBV28,many,13,TRBJ1-4,ASSSGGAANEKLF
TRBV7-6,NA,11,TRBJ1-5,ASSLGENQPQH
TRBV6-5,NA,11,TRBJ2-7,ARKGISGYEQY
TRBV19,many,15,TRBJ2-2,ASSIDLGTLVTGELF
TRBV24-1,NA,13,TRBJ2-2,ATSDTQGADGELF
TRBV18,many,12,TRBJ1-2,ASSATGVSYGYT
TRBV5-5,few,21,TRBJ2-7,ASRPPGTGGTAYFFPPEYEQY
TRBV6-2/TRBV6-3,many,13,TRBJ1-2,ASSYGDGTNYGYT
TRBV7-9,many,14,TRBJ2-1,ASSPLLRSGHDEQF
TRBV12-3/TRBV12-4,many,13,TRBJ2-3,ASRGGLILSDTQY
TRBV18,many,13,TRBJ2-1,ASSWPGTGDNEQF
TRBV5-1,many,11,TRBJ1-2,ASSPTDGYGYT
TRBV28,many,11,TRBJ2-7,ASSLQLSYEQY
TRBV19,many,11,TRBJ2-3,ASSLGGEDTQY
TRBV6-6,many,9,TRBJ2-7,ASSSVYEQY
TRBV19,NA,11,TRBJ1-1,ASSPGDRTEAF
TRBV25-1,NA,11,TRBJ1-2,ASSEGHSYGYT
TRBV28,many,9,TRBJ2-5,ASSLRETQY
TRBV19,many,14,TRBJ2-1,ASSPQSQGRDNEQF
TRBV28,many,13,TRBJ2-5,ASSLGGTLQETQY
TRBV11-2,many,13,TRBJ2-3,ASSLGVGGRDTQY
TRBV7-8,many,10,TRBJ2-5,ASSTQGLTQY
TRBV5-6,many,10,TRBJ2-5,ASSSRPGTQY
TRBV4-3,many,13,TRBJ2-3,ASSQRGGGGDTQY